The source of this T cell receptor (beta chain) is a study of T cells in Graves' hyperthyroidism and ophthalmopathy. The CDR3 is 13 residues long. Germline CDR1 SNHLY, CDR2 FYNNEI. The ends were cut back, 7 bases at V and 6 bases at J, with 16 bases in the middle. Patients were excluded because of uncontrolled infection, other autoimmune disease, pregnancy or lactation. Amplified TCR beta CDR3 regions came from RNA transcripts. TCR CDR3 regions were first amplified by RT-PCR with HTBI primers. TCRdb re-called the multiplex PCR reads with MiXCR, one entry per CDR3 protein. The table shows 550,000 to 700,000 distinct CDR3 sequences, with approximately 44% occurring only once.

The V gene is TRBV2, the J gene TRBJ2-7; possibly TRBD1 or TRBD2 for D (6 bases each). The material sequenced was peripheral blood or thyroid tissue (not recorded which). The receptor's source is an adult woman with Graves' disease, either hyperthyroidism or ophthalmopathy (not recorded which). The CDR3 DNA follows: TGTGCCAGCATAGGGACTCAGGGGACCGAGCAGTACTTC. Residues: CASIGTQGTEQYF.